A selection of T cell receptor beta chains follows, all from one sample in a study of OX40 agonist ivuxolimab in advanced cancers. The table came from immunoSEQ multiplex PCR; TCRdb's copy has only in-frame clones and leaves some out. The repertoire holds around 67,000 clones, with 84% as singletons. This material consisted of CD4+ or CD8+ T cells sorted from blood, taken in a trial of the OX40 agonist ivuxolimab. Receptor source: an adult with an advanced solid tumor such as melanoma, head and neck, liver or kidney cancer. CDR3s include the opening cysteine and the closing phenylalanine or tryptophan. Each record gives: clone size, D gene, V gene, J gene, CDR3 DNA, CDR3 protein. D genes are given only for firm matches. For some rows the clone size is stated as once, few or many, or as a class when expanded; others skip it.

NA,NA,TRBV2,TRBJ2-7,TGTGCCAGCAGCAGCAGGCAATGGGAGCAGTACTTC,CASSSRQWEQYF
NA,NA,TRBV7-2,TRBJ1-2,TGTGCCAGCAGTCACCCTGCCGGAGGGAGCTATGGCTACACCTTC,CASSHPAGGSYGYTF
NA,NA,TRBV29-1,TRBJ2-7,TGCAGCGTTGCGTTCGGTCCGGGGCAGTACTTC,CSVAFGPGQYF
once,NA,TRBV23-1,TRBJ1-5,TGCGCCAGGTACATTCGGACGGCCCTAGTAGATCAGCCCCAGCATTTT,CARYIRTALVDQPQHF
NA,NA,TRBV14,TRBJ2-3,TGTGCCAGCAGCCAAGATCAAGGCACAGATACGCAGTATTTT,CASSQDQGTDTQYF
NA,NA,TRBV30,TRBJ2-1,TGTGCCTGGAGTGCCACCACGCCTGACAATGAGCAGTTCTTC,CAWSATTPDNEQFF
NA,NA,TRBV6-5,TRBJ1-2,TGTGCCAGCAGGTCGGTGGTTGGAGGGAACTATGGCTACACCTTC,CASRSVVGGNYGYTF
few,TRBD1,TRBV7-2,TRBJ1-4,TGTGCCAGCAGCTTAGGGGACAGGGGGAATGAAAAACTGTTTTTT,CASSLGDRGNEKLFF
NA,NA,TRBV7-8,TRBJ2-7,TGTGCCAGCAGCTTAGGGCCGGGGAGGTCCTACGAGCAGTACTTC,CASSLGPGRSYEQYF
NA,NA,TRBV5-1,TRBJ2-3,TGCGCCAGCAGCTTGGTAGGTCAGCACACAGATACGCAGTATTTT,CASSLVGQHTDTQYF
NA,NA,TRBV30,TRBJ1-2,TGTGCCTGGAGTCTCGGACGGTTCTATGGCTACACCTTC,CAWSLGRFYGYTF
once,NA,TRBV27,TRBJ2-7,TGTGCCAGCAGTTTGCTAGGGTCGACCTACGAGCAGTACTTC,CASSLLGSTYEQYF
few,NA,TRBV9,TRBJ2-1,TGTGCCAGCAGCGTAGGGGCGGGACCGGGGTATGAGCAGTTCTTC,CASSVGAGPGYEQFF
NA,NA,TRBV4-2,TRBJ2-5,TGTGCCAGCAGCGGCCGGGACACTCAAGAGACCCAGTACTTC,CASSGRDTQETQYF
NA,NA,TRBV29-1,TRBJ2-7,TGCAGCGTTGCCAGGAACTCCTACGAGCAGTACTTC,CSVARNSYEQYF
NA,TRBD1,TRBV7-2,TRBJ2-5,TGTGCCAGCAGCTTAGCCTGGACAGGTCATCCGTGGCAAGAGACCCAGTACTTC,CASSLAWTGHPWQETQYF
NA,NA,TRBV6-6,TRBJ2-5,TGTGCCAGCAGTTCCAGGGGCGAAGAGACCCAGTACTTC,CASSSRGEETQYF
few,NA,TRBV27,TRBJ2-7,TGTGCCAGCAAGGGCGGGGTGGACGAGCAGTACTTC,CASKGGVDEQYF
NA,NA,TRBV6-1,TRBJ2-7,TGTGCCAGCAGACTAGACAGTCTCTACGAGCAGTACTTC,CASRLDSLYEQYF
NA,NA,TRBV7-3,TRBJ1-1,TGTGCCAGCACCTTAGGCCCCGCAGGCTCCACTGAAGCTTTCTTT,CASTLGPAGSTEAFF
NA,NA,TRBV7-3,TRBJ2-3,TGTGCCAGCAGCCCCCATAGCAGCTTCACAGATACGCAGTATTTT,CASSPHSSFTDTQYF
few,TRBD1,TRBV25-1,TRBJ1-2,TGTGCCAGCAGTGAAAACCCGGACAGGGACGGCTATGGCTACACCTTC,CASSENPDRDGYGYTF
NA,NA,TRBV2,TRBJ1-5,TGTGCCAGCAGGGGGGCAGCGACGGTCATGCCCCAGCATTTT,CASRGAATVMPQHF
once,NA,TRBV7-2,TRBJ2-7,TGTGCCAGCAGCTTAGAGCCCTACTACGAGCAGTACTTC,CASSLEPYYEQYF
NA,NA,TRBV7-9,TRBJ2-5,TGTGCCAGCAGCTTAGCAGGGACTTGGGCCCGAACCCAGTACTTC,CASSLAGTWARTQYF
NA,NA,TRBV2,TRBJ2-5,TGTGCCAGCAAAAGGGGGGAGACCCAGTACTTC,CASKRGETQYF
NA,TRBD1,TRBV6-5,TRBJ2-7,TGTGCCAGCAGTTTCACACGGGGACAGGGAGTCGAGCAGTACTTC,CASSFTRGQGVEQYF
NA,NA,TRBV28,TRBJ1-1,TGTGCCAGCATTATAGGCTCGGCCGCAGGGAACACTGAAGCTTTCTTT,CASIIGSAAGNTEAFF
NA,NA,TRBV2,TRBJ1-2,TGTGCCAGCAGACAAGGCCGGGACACACACTATGGCTACACCTTC,CASRQGRDTHYGYTF
NA,NA,TRBV28,TRBJ1-1,TGTGCCAGCAGTTTGTCTCTACGGGGGCGCGTTGAAGCTTTCTTT,CASSLSLRGRVEAFF
NA,TRBD1,TRBV5-1,TRBJ2-7,TGCGCCAGCAGCCGAGACAGGGGCTCCTACGAGCAGTACTTC,CASSRDRGSYEQYF
NA,TRBD1,TRBV6-6,TRBJ1-2,TGTGCCAGCAGTTACGGAACAGGGGTGGGGGGCTACACCTTC,CASSYGTGVGGYTF